This T cell receptor (beta chain) emerged from a study of breast tumors, draining lymph nodes, adjacent tissues. The table lists this clonotype with a few counts. The target antigen is unknown. TCRdb reanalysed the multiplex PCR reads using MiXCR and keeps one entry per CDR3 protein. The sample lists around 300,000 distinct CDR3 sequences, over 25% seen once, with roughly 1.2% in the top ten. Trimming left V 10 bases short and J 4 bases short, with 17 bases between. Germline CDR1 MNHNS, CDR2 SASEGT. The CDR3 consists of 13 residues. The lymph nodes were axillary draining lymph nodes from breast cancer patients. Whole-study findings and limits: Compared with basal-like, luminal-like tumors shared significantly more repertoire with nontumor tissue. Tumor TCR diversity was below lymph nodes but above nontumor tissue. The lymph node origin of tumor T cells was framed as consistent with a hypothesis, not demonstrated.

This receptor was obtained from a female donor with breast cancer. Some clones in this sample may be carry-over from other donors' samples. V gene TRBV6-1 combines with J gene TRBJ2-7; D might be TRBD2 (6 bases). The sample taken for sequencing was axillary lymph node tissue. The CDR3 loop is CATRLGVRYEQYF. The CDR3 DNA sequence: TGTGCCACCAGACTAGGGGTGCGTTACGAGCAGTACTTC.